This T cell receptor beta chain appears in the sequencing data of a study of CD8 T cells in Susac syndrome. High-throughput TCR beta sequencing covered peripheral CD8+ and CD4+ T cells. Relapsing-remitting disease, either stable or active, was present in the treatment-naive patients who were the multiple sclerosis controls. The germline V gene encodes CDR1 SQVTM and CDR2 ANQGSEA. The CDR3 totals 15 residues. V lost 6 bases and J 2 bases, leaving 19 bases between the germline ends. Roughly 0.45 to 1 ug RNA was reverse transcribed with random hexamers. Coverage of TCR beta CDR3 amplification by immunoSEQ multiplex PCR extended to 54 Vbeta and 13 Jbeta. TCRdb re-derived calls from the immunoSEQ multiplex PCR reads in MiXCR, one entry per CDR3 protein. The table records about 140,000 distinct CDR3 sequences, 85% to 95% of them present only once.

The source of this sequence is a human donor with multiple sclerosis. Sequenced sample: CD4+ T cells from PBMCs. This chain uses TRBV29-1 with TRBJ1-2, with D unclear. CDR3 sequence: CSVRQGSQPNYGYTF. In DNA form, the CDR3 reads TGCAGCGTACGACAAGGGTCCCAACCCAACTATGGCTACACCTTC.